This is a list of T cell receptor beta chains from one sample in a study of blood T cells in healthy people across ages. TCRdb analysed the 5' RACE reads with MiXCR anew, one entry per CDR3 protein. This table holds 1.5 million to 2 million distinct CDR3 sequences, roughly 50% found once. Sequenced: blood. The receptors here all came from a middle-aged woman in good health. Each CDR3 is given with its conserved first and last residue. D genes are given only for firm matches. Clone size is given for some rows only: seen once, a few or many times, or a class if the clone is expanded.

abundance: NA; j_gene: TRBJ1-1; v_gene: TRBV4-3; d_gene: TRBD1; CDR3aa: CASSLHRGSTEAFF; CDR3nt: TGCGCCAGCAGCCTTCACAGGGGATCCACTGAAGCTTTCTTT
abundance: NA; j_gene: TRBJ2-5; v_gene: TRBV24-1; d_gene: NA; CDR3aa: CATSGKTEHSFQETQYF; CDR3nt: TGTGCCACCAGTGGGAAGACCGAACACTCCTTCCAAGAGACCCAGTACTTC
abundance: few; j_gene: TRBJ2-1; v_gene: TRBV6-2/TRBV6-3; d_gene: TRBD2; CDR3aa: CASSLWTSGGHYSYNEQFF; CDR3nt: TGTGCCAGCAGTCTTTGGACTAGCGGGGGGCACTATTCCTACAATGAGCAGTTCTTC
abundance: few; j_gene: TRBJ2-3; v_gene: TRBV5-5; d_gene: NA; CDR3aa: CASSFNAAEAPHTDTQYF; CDR3nt: TGTGCCAGCAGCTTCAACGCGGCTGAGGCCCCCCACACAGATACGCAGTATTTT
abundance: few; j_gene: TRBJ1-2; v_gene: TRBV29-1; d_gene: TRBD1; CDR3aa: CSASWQGALGYTF; CDR3nt: TGCAGCGCCTCATGGCAGGGGGCCCTTGGCTACACCTTC
abundance: NA; j_gene: TRBJ1-4; v_gene: TRBV28; d_gene: NA; CDR3aa: CASSLQGLREKLFF; CDR3nt: TGTGCCAGCAGTTTACAGGGTTTGCGTGAAAAACTGTTTTTT
abundance: few; j_gene: TRBJ2-5; v_gene: TRBV20-1; d_gene: NA; CDR3aa: CSAPGLRQETQYF; CDR3nt: TGCAGTGCCCCGGGCCTGAGGCAAGAGACCCAGTACTTC
abundance: few; j_gene: TRBJ2-5; v_gene: TRBV20-1; d_gene: NA; CDR3aa: CSASVQAGQVPQYF; CDR3nt: TGCAGTGCTAGTGTTCAAGCGGGACAGGTCCCCCAGTACTTC
abundance: NA; j_gene: TRBJ2-5; v_gene: TRBV29-1; d_gene: TRBD2; CDR3aa: CSVILAGVPETQYF; CDR3nt: TGCAGCGTGATACTAGCGGGGGTACCAGAGACCCAGTACTTC
abundance: NA; j_gene: TRBJ2-7; v_gene: TRBV7-2; d_gene: TRBD1; CDR3aa: CASSFPGQASHEQYF; CDR3nt: TGTGCCAGCAGCTTCCCGGGACAGGCATCCCACGAGCAGTACTTC
abundance: many; j_gene: TRBJ2-7; v_gene: TRBV12-3/TRBV12-4; d_gene: NA; CDR3aa: CASSLDSTPSYEQYF; CDR3nt: TGTGCCAGCAGTTTAGACTCAACCCCTTCCTACGAGCAGTACTTC
abundance: few; j_gene: TRBJ2-5; v_gene: TRBV11-2; d_gene: NA; CDR3aa: CASSLAMGAGVQETQYF; CDR3nt: TGTGCCAGCAGCTTAGCCATGGGGGCGGGCGTCCAAGAGACCCAGTACTTC
abundance: NA; j_gene: TRBJ2-3; v_gene: TRBV20-1; d_gene: TRBD2; CDR3aa: CSARGGIDTQYF; CDR3nt: TGCAGTGCTAGGGGGGGGATAGATACGCAGTATTTT
abundance: NA; j_gene: TRBJ2-6; v_gene: TRBV15; d_gene: NA; CDR3aa: CATSRDLLGSGANVLTF; CDR3nt: TGTGCCACCAGCAGAGATCTATTGGGGAGTGGGGCCAACGTCCTGACTTTC
abundance: few; j_gene: TRBJ2-5; v_gene: TRBV7-2; d_gene: NA; CDR3aa: CASSFMPQETQYF; CDR3nt: TGTGCCAGCAGCTTCATGCCCCAAGAGACCCAGTACTTC
abundance: few; j_gene: TRBJ2-3; v_gene: TRBV3-1; d_gene: TRBD2; CDR3aa: CASSAPGLVTDTQYF; CDR3nt: TGTGCCAGCAGCGCACCGGGACTAGTTACAGATACGCAGTATTTT
abundance: NA; j_gene: TRBJ2-3; v_gene: TRBV9; d_gene: NA; CDR3aa: CASSVREGATDTQYF; CDR3nt: TGTGCCAGCAGCGTTCGAGAAGGGGCCACAGATACGCAGTATTTT
abundance: NA; j_gene: TRBJ1-6; v_gene: TRBV20-1; d_gene: NA; CDR3aa: CSASSHGGRGYNSPLHF; CDR3nt: TGCAGTGCCTCCTCACACGGGGGGCGCGGGTATAATTCACCCCTCCACTTT
abundance: NA; j_gene: TRBJ2-1; v_gene: TRBV4-1; d_gene: TRBD1; CDR3aa: CASSQGDSKYQETQFF; CDR3nt: TGCGCCAGCAGCCAAGGGGACAGCAAATACCAAGAGACCCAGTTCTTC
abundance: NA; j_gene: TRBJ2-7; v_gene: TRBV13; d_gene: NA; CDR3aa: CASSFMTAYEQYF; CDR3nt: TGTGCCAGCAGCTTTATGACAGCCTACGAGCAGTACTTC
abundance: few; j_gene: TRBJ2-6; v_gene: TRBV7-3; d_gene: NA; CDR3aa: CASSSDGTSGANVLTF; CDR3nt: TGTGCCAGCAGCTCGGACGGAACCTCTGGGGCCAACGTCCTGACTTTC
abundance: NA; j_gene: TRBJ2-4; v_gene: TRBV7-2; d_gene: TRBD2; CDR3aa: CASSLGGGTSGKQYF; CDR3nt: TGTGCCAGCAGCTTAGGTGGGGGGACTAGCGGAAAGCAGTACTTC
abundance: few; j_gene: TRBJ2-5; v_gene: TRBV28; d_gene: TRBD1; CDR3aa: CASSLDNRGRLRTQYF; CDR3nt: TGTGCCAGCAGTTTAGACAACAGGGGCCGCTTGAGGACCCAGTACTTC
abundance: NA; j_gene: TRBJ2-7; v_gene: TRBV4-3; d_gene: TRBD2; CDR3aa: CASSPEGRGKYEQYF; CDR3nt: TGCGCCAGCAGCCCAGAGGGGCGGGGGAAATACGAGCAGTACTTC
abundance: NA; j_gene: TRBJ2-1; v_gene: TRBV5-1; d_gene: TRBD2; CDR3aa: CASSSEGLAGDNEQFF; CDR3nt: TGCGCCAGCAGCTCAGAGGGGCTAGCGGGGGACAATGAGCAGTTCTTC
abundance: NA; j_gene: TRBJ2-7; v_gene: TRBV4-2; d_gene: TRBD2; CDR3aa: CASSQGGLAGDYNEQYF; CDR3nt: TGTGCCAGCAGCCAGGGGGGACTAGCGGGGGACTACAATGAGCAGTACTTC
abundance: NA; j_gene: TRBJ1-2; v_gene: TRBV20-1; d_gene: NA; CDR3aa: CSARKGHGYTF; CDR3nt: TGCAGTGCTCGGAAGGGGCACGGCTACACCTTC
abundance: once; j_gene: TRBJ2-1; v_gene: TRBV5-1; d_gene: TRBD2; CDR3aa: CASSLGLAGGPWDEQFF; CDR3nt: TGCGCCAGCAGCTTGGGGTTGGCGGGGGGACCCTGGGATGAGCAGTTCTTC
abundance: NA; j_gene: TRBJ1-5; v_gene: TRBV20-1; d_gene: NA; CDR3aa: CSARASGGGEEPQHF; CDR3nt: TGCAGTGCTAGAGCCAGTGGAGGGGGAGAGGAGCCCCAGCATTTT
abundance: NA; j_gene: TRBJ1-5; v_gene: TRBV20-1; d_gene: TRBD1; CDR3aa: CSARSQGADQPQHF; CDR3nt: TGCAGTGCTAGATCACAGGGGGCCGATCAGCCCCAGCATTTT
abundance: NA; j_gene: TRBJ2-5; v_gene: TRBV4-1; d_gene: NA; CDR3aa: CASSQVGGVLQETQYF; CDR3nt: TGCGCCAGCAGCCAAGTGGGGGGAGTCCTACAAGAGACCCAGTACTTC
abundance: NA; j_gene: TRBJ1-1; v_gene: TRBV12-3/TRBV12-4; d_gene: TRBD1; CDR3aa: CASSSFGQGEAFF; CDR3nt: TGTGCCAGCAGTTCCTTTGGACAGGGTGAAGCTTTCTTT
abundance: once; j_gene: TRBJ1-1; v_gene: TRBV4-2; d_gene: NA; CDR3aa: CASSQEGEGTEAFF; CDR3nt: TGTGCCAGCAGCCAAGAGGGGGAAGGAACTGAAGCTTTCTTT
abundance: NA; j_gene: TRBJ2-5; v_gene: TRBV5-1; d_gene: NA; CDR3aa: CASSSDSYPFQETQYF; CDR3nt: TGCGCCAGCAGCTCAGACAGTTATCCATTCCAAGAGACCCAGTACTTC
abundance: NA; j_gene: TRBJ2-1; v_gene: TRBV6-2/TRBV6-3; d_gene: TRBD2; CDR3aa: CASTAGTSYNEQFF; CDR3nt: TGTGCCAGCACCGCCGGGACTAGCTACAATGAGCAGTTCTTC
abundance: few; j_gene: TRBJ1-2; v_gene: TRBV4-1; d_gene: NA; CDR3aa: CASSQNCDHTF; CDR3nt: TGCGCCAGCAGCCAGAACTGTGATCACACCTTC
abundance: NA; j_gene: TRBJ2-7; v_gene: TRBV6-5; d_gene: TRBD1; CDR3aa: CASSWDRDSYEQYF; CDR3nt: TGTGCCAGCAGTTGGGACAGGGATTCCTACGAGCAGTACTTC
abundance: few; j_gene: TRBJ1-5; v_gene: TRBV29-1; d_gene: NA; CDR3aa: CSVEEGLGQPQHF; CDR3nt: TGCAGCGTTGAAGAGGGGCTTGGGCAGCCCCAGCATTTT
abundance: once; j_gene: TRBJ2-7; v_gene: TRBV10-3; d_gene: TRBD1; CDR3aa: CATRPGQGGYEQYF; CDR3nt: TGTGCCACTCGTCCCGGACAGGGAGGATACGAGCAGTACTTC
abundance: NA; j_gene: TRBJ2-7; v_gene: TRBV27; d_gene: TRBD2; CDR3aa: CASSILTSGGSATQYF; CDR3nt: TGTGCCAGCAGTATACTTACTAGCGGGGGGAGTGCCACCCAGTACTTC
abundance: NA; j_gene: TRBJ2-5; v_gene: TRBV3-1; d_gene: NA; CDR3aa: CASSHPSGREQETQYF; CDR3nt: TGTGCCAGCAGCCATCCCAGCGGGCGGGAACAAGAGACCCAGTACTTC
abundance: few; j_gene: TRBJ1-2; v_gene: TRBV19; d_gene: NA; CDR3aa: CASNTGSYYGYTF; CDR3nt: TGTGCCAGTAATACAGGCAGCTACTATGGCTACACCTTC
abundance: few; j_gene: TRBJ1-1; v_gene: TRBV27; d_gene: NA; CDR3aa: CASSLSTGGQREAFF; CDR3nt: TGTGCCAGCAGTTTATCGACCGGCGGACAGCGCGAGGCTTTCTTT
abundance: once; j_gene: TRBJ1-5; v_gene: TRBV20-1; d_gene: NA; CDR3aa: CSASDQGQPQHF; CDR3nt: TGCAGTGCTAGCGACCAGGGACAGCCCCAGCATTTT
abundance: NA; j_gene: TRBJ2-3; v_gene: TRBV6-1; d_gene: TRBD2; CDR3aa: CASSLLLHSGGAADTQYF; CDR3nt: TGTGCCAGCAGCCTCCTCCTCCATAGCGGGGGGGCAGCAGATACGCAGTATTTT
abundance: NA; j_gene: TRBJ2-5; v_gene: TRBV5-1; d_gene: NA; CDR3aa: CASSLGPLPSNEQYF; CDR3nt: TGCGCCAGCAGCTTAGGGCCCCTTCCCTCCAATGAGCAGTACTTC
abundance: NA; j_gene: TRBJ1-4; v_gene: TRBV12-3/TRBV12-4; d_gene: NA; CDR3aa: CASRISATNEKLFF; CDR3nt: TGTGCCAGCCGCATCTCTGCAACTAATGAAAAACTGTTTTTT
abundance: NA; j_gene: TRBJ1-6; v_gene: TRBV20-1; d_gene: NA; CDR3aa: CSAAGVSPLHF; CDR3nt: TGCAGTGCCGCCGGGGTTTCACCCCTCCACTTT
abundance: NA; j_gene: TRBJ1-2; v_gene: TRBV4-3; d_gene: NA; CDR3aa: CASSQGTPLSPAGYTF; CDR3nt: TGCGCCAGCAGCCAAGGGACACCCTTAAGCCCGGCTGGCTACACCTTC
abundance: few; j_gene: TRBJ2-7; v_gene: TRBV10-1; d_gene: TRBD1; CDR3aa: CASRPGQGGYEQYF; CDR3nt: TGCGCCAGCAGACCGGGACAGGGTGGCTACGAGCAGTACTTC
abundance: NA; j_gene: TRBJ2-3; v_gene: TRBV3-1; d_gene: TRBD2; CDR3aa: CASSQALGLAGDDTDTQYF; CDR3nt: TGTGCCAGCAGCCAAGCATTGGGACTAGCGGGGGACGACACAGATACGCAGTATTTT
abundance: NA; j_gene: TRBJ2-1; v_gene: TRBV5-1; d_gene: NA; CDR3aa: CASSLGEAPGKEQFF; CDR3nt: TGCGCCAGCAGCTTGGGTGAGGCTCCAGGAAAGGAGCAGTTCTTC
abundance: few; j_gene: TRBJ1-2; v_gene: TRBV15; d_gene: NA; CDR3aa: CATSRVAQLNYGYTF; CDR3nt: TGTGCCACCAGCAGAGTTGCACAGCTCAACTATGGCTACACCTTC
abundance: NA; j_gene: TRBJ1-1; v_gene: TRBV20-1; d_gene: TRBD1; CDR3aa: CSVVLPTGGRSTEAFF; CDR3nt: TGCAGTGTAGTCCTCCCGACAGGGGGCAGGAGCACTGAAGCTTTCTTT
abundance: few; j_gene: TRBJ2-3; v_gene: TRBV7-2; d_gene: NA; CDR3aa: CASSGDPSHSTDTQYF; CDR3nt: TGTGCCAGCAGCGGGGACCCATCCCACAGCACAGATACGCAATATTTT